The source of this T cell receptor beta chain is a study of T-cell reconstitution after alpha-beta-depleted transplantation in children. CDR1 and CDR2 from the germline V gene are DFQATT and SNEGSKA (reference sequence). There are 13 residues in the CDR3. Trimming removed 4 bases at V and 4 bases at J, with 13 bases between. During its preparation, the TCRbeta library received unique molecular identifiers. TCRdb processed the PCR reads anew with MiXCR; each CDR3 protein has one entry. The table has hundreds of thousands of distinct CDR3 sequences, roughly 17% seen once; the top ten hold under 1.2%. Ten or more counts support this clonotype.

This specimen was PBMCs from the stem cell graft donor, taken from the stem cell graft. The source is a human donor who donated a stem cell graft to a child with acute myeloid leukemia. The chain combines TRBV20-1 with TRBJ1-2; D possibly corresponds to TRBD1 (6 bases). CDR3 sequence reads: CSATGQNLYGYTF. The CDR3 DNA is TGCAGTGCTACAGGACAGAACCTCTATGGCTACACCTTC.